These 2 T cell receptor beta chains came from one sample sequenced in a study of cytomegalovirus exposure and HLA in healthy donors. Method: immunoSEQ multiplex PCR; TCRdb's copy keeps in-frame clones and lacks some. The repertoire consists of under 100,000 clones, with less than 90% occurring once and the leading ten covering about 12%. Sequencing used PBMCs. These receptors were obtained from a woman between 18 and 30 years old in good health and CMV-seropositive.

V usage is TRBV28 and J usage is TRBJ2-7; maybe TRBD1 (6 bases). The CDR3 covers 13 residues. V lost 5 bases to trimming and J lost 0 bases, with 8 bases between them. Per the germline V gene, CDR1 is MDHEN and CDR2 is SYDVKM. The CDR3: CASSRDISYEQYF. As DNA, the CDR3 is TGTGCCAGCAGTAGGGACATCTCCTACGAGCAGTACTTC.

The CDR3, as DNA: TGTGCCAGCAGTTGGGGACTTTGGCAGGGAAGCGGGGAGCTGTTTTTT. This translates into CASSWGLWQGSGELFF. V and J are TRBV6-5 and TRBJ2-2; D perhaps matches TRBD2 (6 bases). CDR3 length: 16 residues. Germline V lookup: CDR1 MNHEY, CDR2 SVGAGI. The V and J ends lost 4 bases and 7 bases respectively, with 19 bases between them.